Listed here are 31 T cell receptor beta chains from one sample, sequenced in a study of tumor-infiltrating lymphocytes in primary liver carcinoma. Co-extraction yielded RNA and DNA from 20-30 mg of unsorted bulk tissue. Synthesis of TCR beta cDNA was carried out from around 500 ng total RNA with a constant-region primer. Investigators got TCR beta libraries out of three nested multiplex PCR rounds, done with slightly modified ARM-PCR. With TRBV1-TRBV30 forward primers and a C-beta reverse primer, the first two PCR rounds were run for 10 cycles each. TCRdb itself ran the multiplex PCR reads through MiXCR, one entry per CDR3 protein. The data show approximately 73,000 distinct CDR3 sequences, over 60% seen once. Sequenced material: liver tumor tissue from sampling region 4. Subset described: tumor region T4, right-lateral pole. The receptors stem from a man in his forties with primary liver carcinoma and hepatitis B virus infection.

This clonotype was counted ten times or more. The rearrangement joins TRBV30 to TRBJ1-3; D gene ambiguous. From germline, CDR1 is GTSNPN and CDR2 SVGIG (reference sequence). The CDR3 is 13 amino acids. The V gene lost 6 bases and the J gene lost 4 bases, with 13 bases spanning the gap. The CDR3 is CACSRAGGNTIYF. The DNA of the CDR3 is TGTGCCTGTTCCCGGGCAGGAGGAAACACCATATATTTT.

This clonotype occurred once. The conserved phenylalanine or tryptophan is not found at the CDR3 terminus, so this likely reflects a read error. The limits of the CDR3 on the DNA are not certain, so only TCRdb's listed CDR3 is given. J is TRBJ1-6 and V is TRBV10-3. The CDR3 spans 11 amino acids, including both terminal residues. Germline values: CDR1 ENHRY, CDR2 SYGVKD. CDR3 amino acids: CAIIRYSPLHS.

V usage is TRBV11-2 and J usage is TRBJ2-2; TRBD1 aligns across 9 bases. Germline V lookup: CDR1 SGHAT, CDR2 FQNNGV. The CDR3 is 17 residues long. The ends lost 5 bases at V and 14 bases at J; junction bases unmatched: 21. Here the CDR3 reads CASSIDRDRVGTGDLFF. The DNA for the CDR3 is TGTGCCAGCAGCATTGATCGGGACAGGGTCGGCACCGGAGACCTGTTTTTT.

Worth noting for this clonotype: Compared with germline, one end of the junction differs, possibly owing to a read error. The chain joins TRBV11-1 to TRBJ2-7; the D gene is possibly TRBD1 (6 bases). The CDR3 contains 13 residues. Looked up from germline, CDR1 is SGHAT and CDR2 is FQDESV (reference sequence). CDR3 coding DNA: TGTGCCAGCAGCAACGGGACAACCTACGATCAGTACTTC. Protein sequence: CASSNGTTYDQYF.

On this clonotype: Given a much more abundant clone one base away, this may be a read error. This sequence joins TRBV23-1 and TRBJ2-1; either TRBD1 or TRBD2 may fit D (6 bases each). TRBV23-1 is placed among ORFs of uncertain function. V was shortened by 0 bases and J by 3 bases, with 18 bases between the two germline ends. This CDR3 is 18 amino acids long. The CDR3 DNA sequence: TGCGCCAGCAGTCAATCTCGCAAATACAAGGGGGGCTACAATGAGCAGTTCTTC. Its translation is CASSQSRKYKGGYNEQFF.

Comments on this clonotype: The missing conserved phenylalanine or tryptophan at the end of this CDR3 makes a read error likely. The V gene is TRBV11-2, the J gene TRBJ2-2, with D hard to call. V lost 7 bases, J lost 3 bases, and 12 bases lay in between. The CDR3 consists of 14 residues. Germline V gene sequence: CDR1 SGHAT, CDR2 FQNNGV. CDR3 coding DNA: TGTGCCAGCAACCCGGACCATTACACCGGGGAGCTGTTTTCT. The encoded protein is CASNPDHYTGELFS.

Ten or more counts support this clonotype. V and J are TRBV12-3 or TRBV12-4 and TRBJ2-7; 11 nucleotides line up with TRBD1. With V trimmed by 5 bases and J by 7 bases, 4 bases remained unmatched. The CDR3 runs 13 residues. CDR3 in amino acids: CASSLRDRGEQYF. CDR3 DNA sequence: TGTGCCAGCAGTCTCCGGGACAGGGGGGAGCAGTACTTC.

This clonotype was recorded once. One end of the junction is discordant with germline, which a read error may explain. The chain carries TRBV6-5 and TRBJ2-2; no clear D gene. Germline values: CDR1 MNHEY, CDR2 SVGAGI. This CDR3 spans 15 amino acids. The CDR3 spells CASSASLRNTGELFF. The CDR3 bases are TGTGCTAGCAGTGCATCTTTACGGAACACCGGGGAGCTGTTTTTT.

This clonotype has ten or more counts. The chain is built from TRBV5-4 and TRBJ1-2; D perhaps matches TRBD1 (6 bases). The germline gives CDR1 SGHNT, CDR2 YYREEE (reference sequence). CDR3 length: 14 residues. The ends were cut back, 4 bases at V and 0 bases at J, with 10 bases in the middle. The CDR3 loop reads CASSLQGANYGYTF. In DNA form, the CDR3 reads TGTGCCAGCAGCCTACAGGGAGCTAACTATGGCTACACCTTC.

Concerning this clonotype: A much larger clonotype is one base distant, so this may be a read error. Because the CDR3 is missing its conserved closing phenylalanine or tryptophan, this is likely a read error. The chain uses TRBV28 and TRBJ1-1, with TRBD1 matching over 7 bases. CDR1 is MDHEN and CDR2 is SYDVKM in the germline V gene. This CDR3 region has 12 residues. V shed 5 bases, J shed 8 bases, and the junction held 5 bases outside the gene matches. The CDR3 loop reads CASSTQGREAFI. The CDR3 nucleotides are TGTGCCAGCAGTACACAGGGGAGGGAAGCTTTCATT.

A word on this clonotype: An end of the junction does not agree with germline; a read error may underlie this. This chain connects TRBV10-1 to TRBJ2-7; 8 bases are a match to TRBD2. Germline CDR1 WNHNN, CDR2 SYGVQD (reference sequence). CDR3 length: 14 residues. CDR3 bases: TGCGCCAGCAGTGAGTCCGCGGGAGGCGATGAGCAGCACTTC. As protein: CASSESAGGDEQHF.

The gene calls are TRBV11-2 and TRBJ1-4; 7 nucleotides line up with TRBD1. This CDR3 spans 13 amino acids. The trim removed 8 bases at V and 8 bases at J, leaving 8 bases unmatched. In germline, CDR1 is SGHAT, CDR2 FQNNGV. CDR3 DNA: TGTGCCAGCCGACCACAGGGGATAGAAAAACTGTTTTTT. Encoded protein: CASRPQGIEKLFF.

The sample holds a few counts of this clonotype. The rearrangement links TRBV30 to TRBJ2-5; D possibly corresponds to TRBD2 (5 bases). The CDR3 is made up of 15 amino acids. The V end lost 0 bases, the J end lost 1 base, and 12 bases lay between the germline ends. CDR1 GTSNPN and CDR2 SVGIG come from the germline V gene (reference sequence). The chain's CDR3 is CAWSVGGVRQETQYF. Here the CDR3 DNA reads TGTGCCTGGAGTGTCGGAGGAGTACGCCAAGAGACCCAGTACTTC.

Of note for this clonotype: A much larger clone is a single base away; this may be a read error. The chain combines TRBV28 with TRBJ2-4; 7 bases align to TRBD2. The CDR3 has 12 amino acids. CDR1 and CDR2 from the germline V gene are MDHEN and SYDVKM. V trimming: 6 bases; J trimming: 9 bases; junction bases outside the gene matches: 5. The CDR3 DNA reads TGTGCCAGCAGCCACGGGAGGAGCATTCAGTACTTC. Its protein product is CASSHGRSIQYF.

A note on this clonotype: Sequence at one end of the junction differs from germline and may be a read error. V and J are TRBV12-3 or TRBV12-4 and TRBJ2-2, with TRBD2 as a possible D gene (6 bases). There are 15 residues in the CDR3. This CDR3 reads CARSVGGAGTGEPFF. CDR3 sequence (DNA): TGTGCCAGGAGCGTCGGGGGAGCGGGCACCGGGGAGCCGTTTTTT.

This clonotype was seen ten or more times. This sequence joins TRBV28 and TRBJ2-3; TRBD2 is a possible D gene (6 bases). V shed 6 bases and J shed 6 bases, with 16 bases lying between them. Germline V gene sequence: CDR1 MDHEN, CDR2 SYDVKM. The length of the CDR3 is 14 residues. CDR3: CASRGLGVMDTQYF. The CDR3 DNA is TGTGCCAGCAGGGGACTGGGGGTAATGGATACGCAGTATTTT.

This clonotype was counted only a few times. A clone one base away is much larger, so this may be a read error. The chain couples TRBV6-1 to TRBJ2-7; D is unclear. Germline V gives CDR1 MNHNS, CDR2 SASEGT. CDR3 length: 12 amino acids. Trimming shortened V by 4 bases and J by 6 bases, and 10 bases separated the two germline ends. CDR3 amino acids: CASSGGNREQYF. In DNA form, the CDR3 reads TGTGCCAGCAGTGGTGGGAACCGCGAGCAGTACTTC.

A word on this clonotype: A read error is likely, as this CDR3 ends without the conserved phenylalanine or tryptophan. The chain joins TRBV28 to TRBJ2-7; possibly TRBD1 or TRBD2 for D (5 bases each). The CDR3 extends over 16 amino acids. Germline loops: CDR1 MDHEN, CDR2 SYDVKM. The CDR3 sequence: CASSSPGGKGRYGQYL. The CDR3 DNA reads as TGTGCCAGCAGTTCCCCCGGTGGGAAGGGACGGTACGGGCAGTACTTA.

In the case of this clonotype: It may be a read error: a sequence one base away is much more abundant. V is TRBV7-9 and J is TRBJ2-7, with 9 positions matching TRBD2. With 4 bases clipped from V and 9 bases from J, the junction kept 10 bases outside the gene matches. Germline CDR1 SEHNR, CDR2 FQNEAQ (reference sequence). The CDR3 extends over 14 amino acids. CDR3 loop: CASSSGLARRGQYF. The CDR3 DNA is TGTGCCAGCAGCTCCGGACTAGCGAGGCGCGGGCAGTACTTC.

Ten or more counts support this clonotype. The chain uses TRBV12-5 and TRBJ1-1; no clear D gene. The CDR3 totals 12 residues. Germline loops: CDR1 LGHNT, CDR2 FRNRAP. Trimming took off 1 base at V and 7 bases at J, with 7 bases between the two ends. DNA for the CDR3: TGTGCTAGTGGTTTGGGACGGGGTGAAGCTTTCTTT. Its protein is CASGLGRGEAFF.

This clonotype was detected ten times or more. CDR3 in amino acids: CASSLTPATNEKLFF. In DNA form, the CDR3 reads TGTGCCAGCAGCCTGACTCCAGCAACTAATGAAAAACTGTTTTTT. The chain combines TRBV4-2 with TRBJ1-4; no reliable D call. With 4 bases removed from V and 0 bases from J, the gap between germline ends came to 9 bases. This CDR3 has 15 amino acids. CDR1 and CDR2 from the germline V gene are LGHNA and YNFKEQ.

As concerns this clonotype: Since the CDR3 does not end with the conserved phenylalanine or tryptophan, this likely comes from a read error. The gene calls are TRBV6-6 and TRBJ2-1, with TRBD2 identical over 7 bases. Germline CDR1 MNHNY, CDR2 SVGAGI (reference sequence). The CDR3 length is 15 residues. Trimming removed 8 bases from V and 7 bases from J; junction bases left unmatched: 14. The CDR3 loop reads CASGRGASGINEQFY. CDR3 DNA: TGTGCCAGCGGCAGAGGGGCTAGCGGAATAAATGAGCAGTTCTAC.

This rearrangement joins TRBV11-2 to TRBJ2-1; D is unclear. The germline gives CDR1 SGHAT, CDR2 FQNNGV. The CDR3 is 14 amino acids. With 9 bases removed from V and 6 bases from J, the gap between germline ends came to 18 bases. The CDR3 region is CASGSAAGGNEQFF. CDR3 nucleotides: TGTGCCAGTGGCTCCGCTGCAGGCGGCAATGAGCAGTTCTTC.

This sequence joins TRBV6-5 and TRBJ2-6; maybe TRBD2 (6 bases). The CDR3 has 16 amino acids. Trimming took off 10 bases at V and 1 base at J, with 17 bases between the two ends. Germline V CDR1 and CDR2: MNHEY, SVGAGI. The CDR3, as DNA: TGTGCCATCATTAAACCCGGGGGTTCTGGGGCCAACGTCCTGACTTTC. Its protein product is CAIIKPGGSGANVLTF.

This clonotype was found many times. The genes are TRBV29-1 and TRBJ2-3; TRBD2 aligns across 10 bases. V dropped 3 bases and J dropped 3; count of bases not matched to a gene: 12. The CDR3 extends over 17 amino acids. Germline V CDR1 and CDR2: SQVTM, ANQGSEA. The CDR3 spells CSVDLPSGSLGTDTQYF. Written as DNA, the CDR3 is TGCAGCGTTGATTTGCCTAGCGGGAGTTTAGGGACAGATACGCAGTATTTT.

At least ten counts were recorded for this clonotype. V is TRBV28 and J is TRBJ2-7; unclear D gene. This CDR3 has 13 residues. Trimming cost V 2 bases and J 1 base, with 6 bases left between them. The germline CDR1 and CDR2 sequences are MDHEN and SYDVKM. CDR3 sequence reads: CASSLRDSYEQYF. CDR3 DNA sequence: TGTGCCAGCAGTTTAAGGGATTCCTACGAGCAGTACTTC. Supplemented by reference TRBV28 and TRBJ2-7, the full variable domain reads DVKVTQSSRYLVKRTGEKVFLECVQDMDHENMFWYRQDPGLGLRLIYFSYDVKMKEKGDIPEGYSVSREKKERFSLILESASTNQTSMYLCASSLRDSYEQYFGPGTRLTVT.

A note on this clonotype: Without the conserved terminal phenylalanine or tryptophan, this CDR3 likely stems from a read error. The CDR3 spells CASSLAQGYKQFS. CDR3 sequence (DNA): TGTGCCAGCAGTTTAGCCCAGGGCTATAAGCAGTTCTCC. The V and J genes are TRBV12-3 or TRBV12-4 and TRBJ2-1; possible D gene TRBD1, 5 bases. The CDR3 is 13 amino acids. The ends were cut back, 0 bases at V and 11 bases at J, with 11 bases in the middle.

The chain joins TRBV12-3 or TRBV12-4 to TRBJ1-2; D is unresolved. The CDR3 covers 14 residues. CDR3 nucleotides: TGTGAGAGCACTAAGATGGGTGCCGACTATGGCTACACCTTC. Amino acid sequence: CESTKMGADYGYTF.

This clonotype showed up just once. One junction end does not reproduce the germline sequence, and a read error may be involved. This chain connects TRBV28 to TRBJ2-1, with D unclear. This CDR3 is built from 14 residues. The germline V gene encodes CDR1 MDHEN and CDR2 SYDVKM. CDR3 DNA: TGTGCAAGCAGTTTGAGTCTTTCCTACCACGAGCAGTTCTTC. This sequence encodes CASSLSLSYHEQFF.

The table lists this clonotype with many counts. DNA for the CDR3: TGCGCCAGCAGACAGGGGTCCCAAGAGACCCAGTACTTC. This gives the protein CASRQGSQETQYF. This chain joins TRBV10-2 and TRBJ2-5; 7 bases line up with TRBD1. CDR1 is WSHSY and CDR2 is SAAADI in the germline V gene. The J segment lost 1 base and the V segment lost 6 bases, leaving 2 bases of the junction unmatched. This CDR3 region has 13 residues.

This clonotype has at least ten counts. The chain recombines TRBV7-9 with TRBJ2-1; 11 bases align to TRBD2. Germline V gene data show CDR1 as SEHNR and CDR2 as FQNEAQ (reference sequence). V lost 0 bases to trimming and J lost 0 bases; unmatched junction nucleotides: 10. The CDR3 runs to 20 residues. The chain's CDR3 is CASSLAPGTSGSSSYNEQFF. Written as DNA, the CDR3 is TGTGCCAGCAGCTTAGCGCCGGGGACTAGCGGTAGCAGCTCCTACAATGAGCAGTTCTTC.